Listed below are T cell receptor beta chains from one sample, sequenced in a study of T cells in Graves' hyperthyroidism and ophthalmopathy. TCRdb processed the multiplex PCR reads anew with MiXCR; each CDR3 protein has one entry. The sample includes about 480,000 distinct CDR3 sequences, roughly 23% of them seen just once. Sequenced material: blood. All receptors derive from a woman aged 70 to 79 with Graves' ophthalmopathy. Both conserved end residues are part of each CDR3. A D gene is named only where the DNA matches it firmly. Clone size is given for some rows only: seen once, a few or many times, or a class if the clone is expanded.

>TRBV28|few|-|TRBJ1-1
CASSSRFKGDTEAFF
TGTGCCAGCAGTTCGCGGTTTAAGGGAGACACTGAAGCTTTCTTT
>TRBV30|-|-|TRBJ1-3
CAWSVYPAAHSGNTIYF
TGTGCCTGGAGTGTATATCCCGCAGCGCACTCTGGAAACACCATATATTTT
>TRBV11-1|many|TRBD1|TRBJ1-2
CASSMDRGPIGYTF
TGTGCCAGCAGCATGGACAGGGGCCCGATTGGCTACACCTTC
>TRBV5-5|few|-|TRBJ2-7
CASSRDGAYEQYF
TGTGCCAGCTCCCGGGACGGAGCCTACGAGCAGTACTTC
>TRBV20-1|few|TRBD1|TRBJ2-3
CSARTWGQGPDTQYF
TGCAGTGCTAGAACATGGGGACAGGGTCCAGATACGCAGTATTTT
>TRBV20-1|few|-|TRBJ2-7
CSARPIGSYEQYF
TGCAGTGCTAGGCCGATAGGGTCCTACGAGCAGTACTTC
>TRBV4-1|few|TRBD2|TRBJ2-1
CASSQAEVRSGTSGYNEQFF
TGCGCCAGCAGCCAAGCTGAGGTCCGATCGGGGACTAGCGGCTACAATGAGCAGTTCTTC
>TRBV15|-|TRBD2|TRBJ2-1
CATSRAASGRSNEQFF
TGTGCCACCAGCAGAGCAGCTAGCGGGAGAAGTAATGAGCAGTTCTTC
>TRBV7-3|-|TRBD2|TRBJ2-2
CASSFTSGYTGELFF
TGTGCCAGCAGCTTTACTAGCGGTTACACCGGGGAGCTGTTTTTT
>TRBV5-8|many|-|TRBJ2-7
CASSLDGISYEQYF
TGTGCCAGCAGCTTGGACGGGATCTCCTACGAGCAGTACTTC
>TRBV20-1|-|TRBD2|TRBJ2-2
CSAGLAGSLGTGELFF
TGCAGTGCTGGACTAGCGGGCTCCCTCGGCACCGGGGAGCTGTTTTTT
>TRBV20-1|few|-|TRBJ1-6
CSARQSNSPLHF
TGCAGTGCGCGGCAATCTAATTCACCCCTCCACTTT
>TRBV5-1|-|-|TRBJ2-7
CASSLAVGASYEQYF
TGCGCCAGCAGCTTGGCCGTGGGGGCCAGCTACGAGCAGTACTTC
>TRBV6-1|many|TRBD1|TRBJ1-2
CASSPQPAPTGVRGYTF
TGTGCCAGCAGTCCACAACCGGCGCCAACAGGGGTCCGTGGCTACACCTTC
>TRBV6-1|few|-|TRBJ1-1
CATHRDAMNTEAFF
TGTGCCACCCATAGGGACGCAATGAACACTGAAGCTTTCTTT
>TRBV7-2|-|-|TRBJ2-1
CASSLTALGYNEQFF
TGTGCCAGCAGCTTAACAGCTCTTGGCTACAATGAGCAGTTCTTC
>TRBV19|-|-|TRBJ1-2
CASNPGGGVSYGYTF
TGTGCCAGTAATCCCGGAGGCGGGGTTTCCTATGGCTACACCTTC
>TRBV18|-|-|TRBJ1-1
CASSPRVFNTEAFF
TGTGCCAGCTCACCTCGGGTGTTTAACACTGAAGCTTTCTTT
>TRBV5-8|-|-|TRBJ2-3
CASRRSLDTSTDTQYF
TGTGCCAGCAGACGAAGCTTGGACACCAGCACAGATACGCAGTATTTT
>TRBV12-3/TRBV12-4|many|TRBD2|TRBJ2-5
CASSSAGRVETQYF
TGTGCCAGCAGTTCGGCAGGGAGGGTCGAGACCCAGTACTTC
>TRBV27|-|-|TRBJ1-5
CASSFPVDQPQHF
TGTGCCAGCAGTTTCCCCGTAGATCAGCCCCAGCATTTT
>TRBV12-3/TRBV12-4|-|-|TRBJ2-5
CASSFGRSQYF
TGTGCCAGCAGTTTTGGAAGGAGCCAGTACTTC
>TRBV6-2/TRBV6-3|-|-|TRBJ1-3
CASSYSWVSGNTIYF
TGTGCCAGCAGTTACTCGTGGGTCTCTGGAAACACCATATATTTT